One sample yielded the 15 T cell receptor beta chains listed below, sequenced in a study of cytomegalovirus exposure and HLA in healthy donors. The primer mix had 60 Vbeta and 13 Jbeta primers. The repertoire was sequenced with immunoSEQ multiplex PCR; TCRdb's copy has only in-frame clones and lacks some. The table has approximately 160,000 clones, over 75% seen once. What was sequenced was PBMCs. The origin of the receptors is a man aged 50-60 years in good health and CMV-seropositive.

A few counts support this clone. The genes are TRBV7-9 and TRBJ2-4; D not resolved. V was shortened by 5 bases and J by 0 bases, with 17 bases between the two germline ends. Germline V gene sequence: CDR1 SEHNR, CDR2 FQNEAQ (reference sequence). The CDR3 contains 17 residues. This chain's CDR3 is CASSPPLREVAKNIQYF. CDR3 in DNA: TGTGCCAGCAGCCCCCCCCTGAGAGAAGTAGCCAAAAACATTCAGTACTTC.

CDR3 bases: TGTGCCACCAGCAGAGGGGTTGGGGGGGCGACCGGGAGGGTCGAGCAGTTCTTC. Amino acids: CATSRGVGGATGRVEQFF. The chain combines TRBV15 with TRBJ2-1, with 8 bases fitting TRBD2. V gave up 1 base and J gave up 10 bases; unmatched junction bases: 18. CDR3 size: 18 residues. Germline loops: CDR1 LNHNV, CDR2 YYDKDF (reference sequence).

The chain combines TRBV5-1 with TRBJ2-5, with no clear D. V was trimmed by 1 base and J by 7 bases, leaving 14 bases between them. Germline V CDR1 and CDR2: SGHRS, YFSETQ. The CDR3 loop spans 14 amino acids. In DNA form, the CDR3 reads TGCGCCAGCAGCTTGCAAGAAAGACATACGACCCAGTACTTC. This encodes CASSLQERHTTQYF.

The rearrangement links TRBV2 to TRBJ1-1; 9 bases fit TRBD1. Unmatched junction bases numbered 8, after V lost 7 bases and J lost 5 bases. Germline V lookup: CDR1 SNHLY, CDR2 FYNNEI. The CDR3 length is 14 residues. CDR3 region: CASTLQGARTEAFF. In nucleotides, the CDR3 is TGTGCCAGCACTCTACAGGGGGCGAGAACTGAAGCTTTCTTT.

The chain couples TRBV7-3 to TRBJ1-2, with D possibly being TRBD1 (6 bases). Germline CDR1 is SGHTA and CDR2 is FQGTGA. The CDR3 has 13 amino acids. Trimming removed 5 bases from V and 4 bases from J, with 11 bases in between. The CDR3 sequence: CASSAGDGYGYTF. Written as DNA, the CDR3 is TGTGCCAGCAGCGCAGGGGACGGCTATGGCTACACCTTC.

This chain joins TRBV7-2 and TRBJ2-1; D is ambiguous. This CDR3 comprises 17 residues. V lost 5 bases to trimming and J lost 0 bases, with 17 bases between them. Germline CDR1 is SGHTA and CDR2 is FQGNSA. Here the CDR3 reads CASSPRGIPRSYNEQFF. The CDR3 region has the DNA TGTGCCAGCAGCCCTAGAGGTATCCCGCGCTCCTACAATGAGCAGTTCTTC. Filled out from reference TRBV7-2 and TRBJ2-1, the complete variable domain reads GAGVSQSPSNKVTEKGKDVELRCDPISGHTALYWYRQSLGQGLEFLIYFQGNSAPDKSGLPSDRFSAERTGGSVSTLTIQRTQQEDSAVYLCASSPRGIPRSYNEQFFGPGTRLTVL.

The chain combines TRBV18 with TRBJ1-2; 8 bases line up with TRBD1. The CDR3 length is 13 residues. Germline V gene lookup returns CDR1 KGHSH and CDR2 LQKENI. The trim removed 6 bases at V and 4 bases at J, leaving 4 bases unmatched. This CDR3 reads CASSQQGGYGYTF. Written as DNA, the CDR3 is TGTGCCAGCTCCCAACAGGGGGGCTATGGCTACACCTTC.

The genes are TRBV11-3 and TRBJ1-5, with D uncertain. V lost 1 base, J lost 3 bases, and 10 bases lay in between. This CDR3 is 15 amino acids long. CDR1 SGHNT and CDR2 YENEEA come from the germline V gene. As DNA, the CDR3 is TGTGCCAGCAGCTTAGGAACATCCCCCAATCAGCCCCAGCATTTT. This codes for CASSLGTSPNQPQHF.

This chain links TRBV4-3 with TRBJ1-3; D is perhaps TRBD1 (6 bases). This CDR3 spans 15 amino acids. The V gene's germline CDR1 is LGHNA and CDR2 YSLEER. Between the trimmed V and J ends, which lost 5 bases and 2 bases, there was a span of 13 bases. The CDR3 is CASSWGTGTGNTIYF. Written as DNA, the CDR3 is TGCGCCAGCAGCTGGGGAACAGGGACTGGAAACACCATATATTTT.

V and J are TRBV30 and TRBJ2-3; 14 bases agree with TRBD2. The CDR3 has 18 residues. Trimming took 1 base from V and 2 from J; bases not matched to a gene: 8. Germline CDR1 reads GTSNPN; CDR2 reads SVGIG (reference sequence). The CDR3 DNA is TGTGCCTGGAGTGCCACCCTGACTAGCGGGGGGGCCACAGATACGCAGTATTTT. This codes for CAWSATLTSGGATDTQYF.

The V gene is TRBV2, the J gene TRBJ2-7; D is perhaps TRBD2 (5 bases). The CDR3 totals 14 residues. Germline CDR1 is SNHLY and CDR2 is FYNNEI. V shed 3 bases and J shed 3 bases, with 12 bases lying between them. CDR3 in DNA: TGTGCCAGCAGTGATCCGAGGAGGTTCTACGAGCAGTACTTC. Residues: CASSDPRRFYEQYF.

V is TRBV7-6 and J is TRBJ2-2; a possible D gene is TRBD1 (6 bases). CDR1 SGHVS and CDR2 FNYEAQ come from the germline V gene. The CDR3 loop spans 14 amino acids. Trimming removed 1 base at V and 6 bases at J, with 9 bases between. CDR3 coding DNA: TGTGCCAGCAGCTTAGAAAGGGGGTCCGGGGAGCTGTTTTTT. This gives the protein CASSLERGSGELFF.

The V and J genes are TRBV5-8 and TRBJ1-5; the D gene is possibly TRBD1 (5 bases). The CDR3 length is 15 residues. The germline gives CDR1 SGHTS, CDR2 YDEGEE. Deletions cut 4 bases from V and 3 bases from J, with 14 bases between. The CDR3 protein is CASSPGHGINQPQHF. CDR3 sequence (DNA): TGTGCCAGCAGCCCAGGACATGGGATCAATCAGCCCCAGCATTTT.

As for this clone: Within the sample, other DNA sequences also encode this same CDR3. The gene calls are TRBV13 and TRBJ2-7; TRBD2 aligns across 13 bases. Germline V gives CDR1 PRHDT, CDR2 FYEKMQ (reference sequence). Losses at the gene ends were 4 bases for V and 6 bases for J; bases not matched to a gene: 6. The CDR3 has 15 residues. The CDR3 loop is CASSSPGLAGSEQYF. As DNA, the CDR3 is TGTGCCAGCAGCTCTCCGGGACTAGCGGGAAGCGAGCAGTACTTC.

The CDR3 spells CASSLQISGNTIYF. CDR3 nucleotides: TGTGCCAGCAGCTTGCAGATCTCTGGAAACACCATATATTTT. This chain links TRBV7-8 with TRBJ1-3; D gene unclear. V lost 3 bases, J lost 0 bases, and 6 bases lay in between. Germline CDR1 SGHVS, CDR2 FQNEAQ. The CDR3 loop spans 14 amino acids.